These 22 T cell receptor beta chains originate from one sample sequenced in a study of T cells after yellow fever vaccination (dated by TCRdb to about 2019). The method behind the library was 5' RACE. The sequencer listed for this sample is Illumina HiSeq 2500. TCRdb took the public reads, trimmed them with fastp at Q25, ran MiXCR for clone calling and kept in-frame beta chains. Identical CDR3 proteins give one entry, which carries the most common genes and DNA. A total of over 65,000 distinct CDR3 sequences appear in this sample, roughly 14% of them only once. 20% to 25% of the sample comes from the top ten. The meaning of the sample's treatment or condition label: live attenuated yellow fever vaccine strain. The input for sequencing was CD8+ T cells not binding an NS4B(214-222) dextramer, sorted from PBMCs, taken roughly 23 days after the first yellow fever vaccination. Explained via the paper, the cell subset or site label denotes: NS4B epitope dextramer-negative CD8 T cells. Receptors originate from a man aged 18-30 years who received the YFV17D yellow fever vaccine.

This clonotype was seen more than once but under ten times. The chain links TRBV7-3 to TRBJ2-1; 7 bases agree with TRBD2. The CDR3 spans 21 residues. Germline V gene data show CDR1 as SGHTA and CDR2 as FQGTGA. V gave up 1 base and J gave up 0 bases; unmatched junction bases: 18. This chain's CDR3 is CASSLSSGWRGWPDSYNEQFF. The CDR3 nucleotides are TGTGCCAGCAGCTTAAGTTCGGGGTGGCGGGGGTGGCCTGACTCCTACAATGAGCAGTTCTTC.

This chain uses TRBV7-3 with TRBJ2-3; TRBD1 aligns across 9 bases. Trimming at V came to 5 bases and at J to 2 bases, leaving 5 bases not matched to a gene. Germline assignment: CDR1 SGHTA and CDR2 FQGTGA. This CDR3 has 15 amino acids. The DNA of the CDR3 is TGTGCCAGCAGCCAAGGACAGGGGACCACAGATACGCAGTATTTT. Translation gives CASSQGQGTTDTQYF.

The chain carries TRBV15 and TRBJ2-7; 9 bases line up with TRBD1. V dropped 3 bases and J dropped 9; count of bases not matched to a gene: 21. The CDR3 spans 18 residues. Germline V CDR1 and CDR2: LNHNV, YYDKDF (reference sequence). CDR3 nucleotide sequence: TGTGCCACCAGCAGTTCTATTTCACAGGGGGCCCTTGTGGGTTTGCAGTACTTC. Translating gives CATSSSISQGALVGLQYF.

CDR3 amino acids: CASSRETSYPSTDTQYF. The CDR3 DNA reads TGTGCCAGCAGCCGAGAGACTAGCTACCCGAGCACAGATACGCAGTATTTT. V usage is TRBV7-2 and J usage is TRBJ2-3; 7 positions match TRBD2. The CDR3 is 17 amino acids. J gave up 0 bases and V 5 bases, and 11 bases lay outside the gene matches. Germline CDR1 and CDR2: SGHTA and FQGNSA.

The chain is built from TRBV20-1 and TRBJ2-3; 13 nucleotides agree with TRBD2. The CDR3 covers 14 residues. Looked up from germline, CDR1 is DFQATT and CDR2 is SNEGSKA (reference sequence). V lost 1 base to trimming and J lost 6 bases; unmatched junction nucleotides: 1. The CDR3 is CSARGGLAGDTQYF. For the CDR3, the DNA is TGCAGTGCTAGAGGGGGACTAGCGGGGGATACGCAGTATTTT.

This sequence joins TRBV2 and TRBJ2-5; 13 bases are a match to TRBD2. Unmatched junction bases numbered 8, after V lost 5 bases and J lost 5 bases. CDR1 and CDR2 (germline): SNHLY, FYNNEI. This CDR3 is built from 16 residues. The chain's CDR3 is CASSSGTSGAPETQYF. CDR3 DNA sequence: TGTGCCAGCAGTAGTGGGACTAGCGGGGCCCCTGAGACCCAGTACTTC.

There are a few counts of this clonotype. The CDR3, as DNA: TGTGCCAGCAGCCAAGATTGGCAGGGCTACACCTTC. Protein sequence: CASSQDWQGYTF. V is TRBV4-2 and J is TRBJ1-2; D not certain. The germline CDR1 and CDR2 sequences are LGHNA and YNFKEQ. This CDR3 has 12 residues. V was clipped by 0 bases and J by 8 bases, with 7 bases between them.

The chain uses TRBV6-2 or TRBV6-3 and TRBJ2-7; no firm D call. V was cut by 5 bases and J by 3 bases, with 8 bases left in between. Germline CDR1 and CDR2: MNHEY and SVGEGT. This CDR3 is built from 12 residues. CDR3 protein: CASSRHNYEQYV. DNA of the CDR3: TGTGCCAGCAGTCGTCACAACTACGAGCAGTACGTC.

The V gene is TRBV4-3, the J gene TRBJ2-1; 9 positions agree with TRBD1. This CDR3 has 15 amino acids. V dropped 4 bases and J dropped 8; count of bases not matched to a gene: 9. CDR1 is LGHNA and CDR2 is YSLEER in the germline V gene. CDR3 amino acids: CASSLDRGGHDEQFF. CDR3 in DNA: TGCGCCAGCAGCCTAGACAGGGGGGGACACGATGAGCAGTTCTTC.

This clonotype occurred a few times. Here the CDR3 DNA reads TGTGCCAGTAGTCCCAGGGTACTGGTGCCCTACAATGAGCAGTTCTTC. Its protein product is CASSPRVLVPYNEQFF. The genes are TRBV19 and TRBJ2-1, with D maybe TRBD1 (5 bases). With 5 bases removed from V and 2 bases from J, the gap between germline ends came to 16 bases. This CDR3 comprises 16 residues. The germline V gene has CDR1 LNHDA and CDR2 SQIVND (reference sequence).

This clonotype was seen a few times. The chain uses TRBV4-3 and TRBJ2-3; 7 nucleotides agree with TRBD2. The V gene end was trimmed by 2 bases and the J gene end by 0 bases; junction bases not matched to a gene: 11. The CDR3 is 18 amino acids. Germline lookup yields CDR1 LGHNA and CDR2 YSLEER. The CDR3 spells CASSQRHTTAGSTDTQYF. Here the CDR3 DNA reads TGCGCCAGCAGCCAACGCCATACGACAGCGGGAAGCACAGATACGCAGTATTTT.

This clonotype was detected ten times or more. The chain couples TRBV6-5 to TRBJ2-3; TRBD2 matches 9 bases. Germline trimming cut 2 bases from V and 4 bases from J; bases unmatched to any gene: 1. Germline loops: CDR1 MNHEY, CDR2 SVGAGI. CDR3 length: 14 amino acids. The CDR3 bases are TGTGCCAGCAGTTACGGGACTAGCCCAGATACGCAGTATTTT. This translates into CASSYGTSPDTQYF.

CDR3: CASSQPANVYNEQFF. DNA of the CDR3: TGTGCCAGCAGCCAGCCGGCTAACGTCTACAATGAGCAGTTCTTC. The V call is TRBV7-2, the J call TRBJ2-1; D is undetermined. CDR1 is SGHTA, CDR2 FQGNSA, per germline. V gave up 5 bases and J gave up 3 bases, with 14 bases separating them. The CDR3 runs 15 residues.

The chain couples TRBV19 to TRBJ1-2; 7 nucleotides agree with TRBD1. Per the germline V gene, CDR1 is LNHDA and CDR2 is SQIVND (reference sequence). After removal of 7 bases from V and 6 bases from J, the junction contained 5 bases not matched to a gene. The CDR3 is 12 amino acids. CDR3 nucleotides: TGTGCCAGTACCTGGAGGGGGCATGGCTACACCTTC. This codes for CASTWRGHGYTF.

V gene TRBV7-9 combines with J gene TRBJ1-1; unclear D gene. Germline CDR1 SEHNR, CDR2 FQNEAQ (reference sequence). V was clipped by 5 bases and J by 1 base, with 5 bases between them. The CDR3 spans 12 residues. Written as DNA, the CDR3 is TGTGCCAGCAGCCGAGGGAACACTGAAGCTTTCTTT. As protein: CASSRGNTEAFF.

The chain uses TRBV15 and TRBJ1-2; 9 bases agree with TRBD1. The CDR3 is made up of 15 amino acids. The V segment lost 0 bases and the J segment 8 bases; nucleotides outside the gene matches: 7. Germline CDR1 LNHNV, CDR2 YYDKDF (reference sequence). The CDR3 sequence is CATSRDTGTGRGYTF. The CDR3 nucleotides read TGTGCCACCAGCAGAGATACTGGGACAGGGAGAGGCTACACCTTC.

This chain joins TRBV6-5 and TRBJ1-1; weak D call: TRBD1 (6 bases). The germline V and J ends were trimmed by 2 bases and 6 bases, with 10 bases remaining between them. This CDR3 has 13 residues. Per germline, CDR1 MNHEY and CDR2 SVGAGI. The CDR3 reads CASSYGGSSEAFF. CDR3 nucleotide sequence: TGTGCCAGCAGTTACGGGGGCTCCTCTGAAGCTTTCTTT.

This clonotype was counted ten times or more. The chain carries TRBV30 and TRBJ2-7; D uncertain. This CDR3 contains 12 residues. V lost 0 bases to trimming and J lost 2 bases, with 5 bases between them. The V gene's germline CDR1 is GTSNPN and CDR2 SVGIG (reference sequence). The CDR3 sequence: CAWSVSTYEQYF. In DNA, the CDR3 is TGTGCCTGGAGTGTAAGTACCTACGAGCAGTACTTC.

This clonotype was recorded a few times. V usage is TRBV15 and J usage is TRBJ2-1, with 9 bases identical to TRBD2. J was trimmed by 7 bases and V by 3 bases; bases with no gene match: 7. Germline CDR1 reads LNHNV; CDR2 reads YYDKDF (reference sequence). This CDR3 spans 15 amino acids. The CDR3 is CATSRRGGIKNEQFF. CDR3 DNA: TGTGCCACCAGCAGGCGGGGGGGGATTAAAAATGAGCAGTTCTTC.

V and J are TRBV19 and TRBJ2-2; D ambiguous. The CDR3 length is 12 residues. Germline V lookup: CDR1 LNHDA, CDR2 SQIVND (reference sequence). V lost 3 bases, J lost 5 bases, and 4 bases lay in between. The CDR3 DNA is TGTGCCAGTAGTATTTGGACCGGGGAGCTGTTTTTT. Protein product: CASSIWTGELFF.

The table lists this clonotype with a few counts. V and J are TRBV11-1 and TRBJ2-3; 11 bases agree with TRBD2. Trimming removed 5 bases from V and 2 bases from J; junction bases left unmatched: 9. There are 17 residues in the CDR3. Per germline, CDR1 SGHAT and CDR2 FQDESV (reference sequence). The CDR3 here is CASSLGGTSGITDTQYF. DNA of the CDR3: TGTGCCAGCAGCCTAGGCGGGACTAGCGGAATCACAGATACGCAGTATTTT.

The chain has TRBV7-6 and TRBJ1-3; D ambiguous. The germline CDR1 and CDR2 sequences are SGHVS and FNYEAQ. Trimming left V 5 bases short and J 4 bases short, with 15 bases between. This CDR3 has 15 residues. Here the CDR3 reads CASSPFQSAGNTIYF. The CDR3 DNA reads as TGTGCCAGCAGCCCGTTCCAATCAGCCGGAAACACCATATATTTT.